This T cell receptor (beta chain) was obtained from a study of T cell changes during pregnancy in multiple sclerosis. Libraries were prepared by immunoSEQ multiplex PCR; TCRdb keeps only in-frame clonotypes and omits some of them. The table has over 70,000 clones, around 94% seen once. Germline assignment: CDR1 MGHRA and CDR2 YSYEKL. V shed 1 base and J shed 6 bases, with 7 bases lying between them. CDR3 length: 13 residues. V usage is TRBV4-1 and J usage is TRBJ1-5; tentatively, D is TRBD1 (5 bases). Source: peripheral blood, taken in the third trimester of pregnancy. The receptor was isolated from a female donor with multiple sclerosis, enrolled in a pregnancy study. This chain's CDR3 is CASSQVGVQPQHF. The DNA of the CDR3 is TGCGCCAGCAGCCAAGTAGGGGTTCAGCCCCAGCATTTT.